The sequence of this T cell receptor delta chain was determined in a study of DNA immune sequencing with unique molecular identifiers (dated by TCRdb to 2018 to 2021). General notes on the study: Using immunomagnetic cell separation, gammadelta T cells were enriched from buffy coats, and the genomic DNA of these cells was sequenced. gammadelta T cells were enriched from PBMC of about eleven healthy individuals by fluorescence-activated cell sorting. To compare enriched and non-enriched samples, approximately 90 ng of enriched gammadelta T-cell DNA and roughly 950 ng of non-enriched PBMC DNA were sequenced. The study developed and validated an ultrasensitive DNA-based TRD repertoire sequencing method using PCR-introduced unique molecular identifiers. Validation of the method was performed on synthetic reference molecules and on blood samples from healthy individuals. Donors were healthy individuals, with about nine donors profiled from sorted peripheral blood gammadelta T cells.

CDR1 TSWWSYY and CDR2 QGS were looked up in the germline V gene. The CDR3 runs 21 amino acids, cysteine and phenylalanine included. Only the CDR3 DNA is retained, 63 bases long and in frame from the first base. The V end gives up 5 bases and the J end 1 base, leaving 25 bases in the junction not matched to a gene. Study-level results and caveats: The primer-based approach cannot detect novel TRD sequences that are not targeted by the primers. Among clonotypes from healthy donors, the most common TRD rearrangement was TRDV2 paired with TRDJ1. TRD repertoire diversity varied between healthy donors, with several donors highly oligoclonal where top 5 clonotypes exceeded half of productive molecules.

Library generation was performed with multiplex PCR. Genomic DNA was amplified with a 32-plex assay using primers for all 8 TRDV and 4 TRDJ genes covering the CDR3. A 12-nucleotide UMI was introduced during around 3 barcoding PCR cycles, after which a second PCR was performed with Illumina adapter primers. AMPure XP beads were used to purify the libraries, whose quality was checked on a Fragment Analyzer using the HS NGS Fragment kit. Sequencing used an Illumina MiniSeq mid-output kit with roughly 21% PhiX and 150 cycles of paired-end reads. On the study's bioinformatics: MIGEC version 1.2.9 was used to process the reads, grouping the reads by UMI and building error-corrected consensus sequences. For post-processing, modified scripts from VDJtools version 1.2.1 were used together with the tcR R package. TCRdb called clones from the public reads with CATT, and repeated DNA sequences were later combined into one row. TCRdb, not the original authors, processed these V and J calls. The sample yields over a thousand delta-chain clones; roughly an eighth were counted once. The ten largest account for roughly 54% of the sample.

Comments on this clone: The antigen it binds to is not known. Base qualities were left out, and no much larger clone turns up one base away.

Input material: gamma-delta T cells enriched from blood buffy coat, or unenriched PBMCs (not recorded which). This sequence uses TRDV1 and TRDJ1; TRDD3 agrees with 7 junctional bases. The J gene, not given by TCRdb, was assigned here from a germline match of the nucleotide sequence. This TCR was sampled from a human donor in good health. The nucleotide sequence is given as TGTGCTCTTGGGACCCCGGGGGGGACTCCCCGGGCTACTGGGGTCACCGATAAACTCATCTTT. This sequence encodes CALGTPGGTPRATGVTDKLIF.